These 27 T cell receptor beta chains came from one sample sequenced in a study of identical twins. TCRdb passed the 5' RACE reads through MiXCR, listing each CDR3 protein once. The sample has some 500,000 distinct CDR3 sequences, 14% seen once; the top ten hold more than 0.8%. This sample was also put to use in a study of yellow fever vaccine responses in identical twins.

Sequenced material: CD4+ T cells sorted from blood. All receptors come from a woman under 30 in good health.

This clonotype has only a few counts. The chain couples TRBV6-4 to TRBJ2-1; D not resolved. This CDR3 has 14 amino acids. Per the germline V gene, CDR1 is MRHNA and CDR2 is SNTAGT. The V end was cut by 4 bases, the J end by 7 bases, with 14 bases between. CDR3 nucleotide sequence: TGTGCCAGCAGTGTGAGTCTTAGCTGGAATGAGCAGTTCTTC. The encoded protein is CASSVSLSWNEQFF.

This chain joins TRBV18 and TRBJ2-3, with 10 bases identical to TRBD2. V shed 5 bases and J 5 bases; nucleotides not matched to a gene: 7. Per germline, CDR1 KGHSH and CDR2 LQKENI. The CDR3 has 15 residues. CDR3: CASSDGLAERDTQYF. DNA for the CDR3: TGTGCCAGCTCAGACGGACTAGCGGAAAGAGATACGCAGTATTTT.

The chain recombines TRBV7-2 with TRBJ2-2; 11 bases map to TRBD2. The germline V gene encodes CDR1 SGHTA and CDR2 FQGNSA. Unmatched junction bases numbered 6, after V lost 6 bases and J lost 6 bases. The CDR3 has 15 residues. The CDR3 bases are TGTGCCAGCAGTCAGACTAGCGGGGACCCCGGGGAGCTGTTTTTT. Translated, it gives CASSQTSGDPGELFF.

This chain joins TRBV7-2 and TRBJ2-3, with TRBD2 identical over 9 bases. CDR1 is SGHTA and CDR2 is FQGNSA in the germline V gene. The trim removed 1 base at V and 6 bases at J, leaving 8 bases unmatched. The CDR3 covers 16 residues. The CDR3 region is CASSLVSGGAGDTQYF. The CDR3 DNA reads TGTGCCAGCAGCTTAGTTAGCGGGGGCGCGGGTGATACGCAGTATTTT.

The gene calls are TRBV7-2 and TRBJ2-5; unclear D gene. Germline loops: CDR1 SGHTA, CDR2 FQGNSA. The ends were cut back, 5 bases at V and 5 bases at J, with 9 bases in the middle. The CDR3 contains 12 residues. The CDR3 nucleotides read TGTGCCAGCAGCCCAAAAAGGGAGACCCAGTACTTC. Translated, it gives CASSPKRETQYF.

The V call is TRBV7-2, the J call TRBJ2-5; 12 positions match TRBD2. This CDR3 is 16 amino acids long. The germline CDR1 and CDR2 sequences are SGHTA and FQGNSA. V shed 6 bases and J 0 bases; nucleotides not matched to a gene: 5. The CDR3 is CASRPGLAGYQETQYF. The CDR3 DNA follows: TGTGCCAGCAGACCCGGACTAGCGGGGTACCAAGAGACCCAGTACTTC.

This clonotype was found a few times. This rearrangement joins TRBV7-2 to TRBJ2-2; D ambiguous. The V gene's germline CDR1 is SGHTA and CDR2 FQGNSA. The CDR3 is 13 amino acids. The V gene lost 0 bases and the J gene lost 4 bases, with 3 bases spanning the gap. Here the CDR3 reads CASSLAVTGELFF. The CDR3 bases are TGTGCCAGCAGCTTAGCAGTCACCGGGGAGCTGTTTTTT.

This clonotype was observed once. The chain has TRBV4-3 and TRBJ2-3, with D uncertain. Germline loops: CDR1 LGHNA, CDR2 YSLEER. V was clipped by 0 bases and J by 4 bases, with 11 bases between them. The CDR3 runs to 15 residues. In DNA form, the CDR3 reads TGCGCCAGCAGCCAAGAGGCGTTAAGCGCAGATACGCAGTATTTT. Translating it yields CASSQEALSADTQYF.

This clonotype came up many times. V usage is TRBV28 and J usage is TRBJ2-4; possible D gene TRBD2, 6 bases. CDR1 and CDR2 from the germline V gene are MDHEN and SYDVKM. There are 14 residues in the CDR3. V was shortened by 3 bases and J by 0 bases, with 6 bases between the two germline ends. The CDR3 bases are TGTGCCAGCAGTTTGGGACTAGCCAAAAACATTCAGTACTTC. Translating gives CASSLGLAKNIQYF.

The table lists this clonotype with a few counts. An end of the junction does not agree with germline; a read error may underlie this. The rearrangement joins TRBV12-3 or TRBV12-4 to TRBJ2-5, with 7 bases that match TRBD1. The CDR3 length is 14 residues. Written as DNA, the CDR3 is TGTGCCAGAAGTTTAATGGGACAGCAAGAGACCCAGTACTTC. As protein: CARSLMGQQETQYF.

This clonotype turned up a few times. The chain carries TRBV6-2 or TRBV6-3 and TRBJ2-7, with 9 positions matching TRBD2. Germline trimming cut 6 bases from V and 6 bases from J; bases unmatched to any gene: 9. Germline CDR1 is MNHEY and CDR2 is SVGEGT. This CDR3 is 14 amino acids long. The CDR3 loop reads CASSSRTSESEQYF. As DNA, the CDR3 is TGTGCCAGCAGCTCCCGGACTAGCGAAAGCGAGCAGTACTTC.

This clonotype was seen a few times. The genes are TRBV20-1 and TRBJ2-2, with a tentative D call TRBD2 (6 bases). CDR3 length: 14 amino acids. Germline CDR1 is DFQATT and CDR2 is SNEGSKA (reference sequence). The V and J ends lost 6 bases and 6 bases respectively, with 17 bases between them. CDR3 nucleotides: TGCAGTGCAACGTCCCGGGACTTTTCCGGGGAGCTGTTTTTT. This translates into CSATSRDFSGELFF.

This clonotype was detected many times. This chain connects TRBV30 to TRBJ1-1; TRBD1 is a possible D gene (5 bases). Deletions cut 3 bases from V and 1 base from J, with 9 bases between. Looked up from germline, CDR1 is GTSNPN and CDR2 is SVGIG (reference sequence). The CDR3 totals 13 residues. The CDR3 nucleotides read TGTGCCTGGAGATCAGGGACGAACACTGAAGCTTTCTTT. Translated, it gives CAWRSGTNTEAFF.

The chain carries TRBV12-5 and TRBJ2-3; D is perhaps TRBD1 (5 bases). The V gene lost 3 bases and the J gene lost 0 bases, with 10 bases spanning the gap. This CDR3 has 15 residues. Looked up from germline, CDR1 is LGHNT and CDR2 is FRNRAP. The CDR3 sequence is CASGFFQGSTDTQYF. CDR3 in DNA: TGTGCTAGTGGTTTTTTTCAGGGAAGCACAGATACGCAGTATTTT.

This clonotype was detected only a few times. This sequence joins TRBV6-1 and TRBJ1-6; 7 bases line up with TRBD1. Trimming removed 7 bases from V and 6 bases from J; junction bases left unmatched: 12. Per germline, CDR1 MNHNS and CDR2 SASEGT. The CDR3 is 16 residues long. CDR3 residues: CASTRSNRDSNSPLHF. DNA for the CDR3: TGTGCCAGCACCCGTTCGAACCGGGACAGTAATTCACCCCTCCACTTT.

This clonotype was picked up a small number of times. A junction end diverges from the germline sequence, so it may reflect a read error. The chain carries TRBV7-7 and TRBJ2-1, with a weak D call TRBD2 (6 bases). Looked up from germline, CDR1 is SSHAT and CDR2 is FNYEAQ (reference sequence). The length of the CDR3 is 14 residues. The CDR3 region has the DNA TGTGCTAGCAGCCCCCGGACTACTGGGAATGAGCAGTTCTTC. The encoded protein is CASSPRTTGNEQFF.

This clonotype was counted between two and nine times. This chain joins TRBV6-1 and TRBJ2-5; D may be TRBD1 (6 bases). The CDR3 covers 13 residues. Germline V gene lookup returns CDR1 MNHNS and CDR2 SASEGT. V lost 6 bases and J lost 0, with 8 bases in between. The CDR3 nucleotides are TGTGCCAGCAGGAGGGGGAACCAAGAGACCCAGTACTTC. Translation gives CASRRGNQETQYF.

The rearrangement links TRBV4-3 to TRBJ1-2, with D tentatively TRBD1 (6 bases). The V end lost 4 bases, the J end lost 8 bases, and 14 bases lay between the germline ends. This CDR3 is 13 amino acids long. Germline lookup yields CDR1 LGHNA and CDR2 YSLEER. CDR3 residues: CASSLARGAGYTF. As DNA, the CDR3 is TGCGCCAGCAGCCTCGCTAGGGGGGCGGGCTACACCTTC.

The V gene is TRBV7-2, the J gene TRBJ2-3; TRBD1 might be the D (7 bases). V was pared by 4 bases and J by 8 bases, with 19 bases between. CDR3 length: 15 residues. Germline lookup yields CDR1 SGHTA and CDR2 FQGNSA. The CDR3 region has the DNA TGTGCCAGCAGCTGGAGGGGGCTAGATGGCGGTACGCAGTATTTT. It is translated as CASSWRGLDGGTQYF.

This clonotype turned up a few times. The rearrangement joins TRBV5-1 to TRBJ2-7; TRBD2 is a possible D gene (6 bases). This CDR3 comprises 14 residues. Germline V gene data show CDR1 as SGHRS and CDR2 as YFSETQ. Deletions cut 2 bases from V and 3 bases from J, with 12 bases between. DNA of the CDR3: TGCGCCAGCAGCTTTTGGGGGGAAGGCTACGAGCAGTACTTC. Its translation: CASSFWGEGYEQYF.

This chain links TRBV5-7 with TRBJ2-3, with TRBD1 identical over 7 bases. TRBV5-7 is assigned to the ORF class and has an uncertain function. Trimming cost V 5 bases and J 2 bases; bases outside gene matches: 8. The CDR3 is made up of 15 amino acids. The CDR3 protein is CASRPRDRLTDTQYF. For the CDR3, the DNA is TGTGCCAGCAGGCCCCGGGACAGACTCACAGATACGCAGTATTTT.

The V call is TRBV7-9, the J call TRBJ1-5; D unclear. There are 12 residues in the CDR3. Germline V gene sequence: CDR1 SEHNR, CDR2 FQNEAQ (reference sequence). V lost 7 bases to trimming and J lost 6 bases, with 10 bases between them. In DNA form, the CDR3 reads TGTGCCAGCACCCGAGACACTCAGCCCCAGCATTTT. Its translation: CASTRDTQPQHF.

This clonotype has only a few counts. The chain carries TRBV27 and TRBJ2-1, with 12 bases aligning to TRBD2. Germline assignment: CDR1 MNHEY and CDR2 SMNVEV (reference sequence). The ends lost 5 bases at V and 10 bases at J; junction bases unmatched: 9. There are 15 residues in the CDR3. CDR3 nucleotide sequence: TGTGCCAGCAGTCTTGGACTAGCGGGGACCTTCGAGCAGTTCTTC. Amino acids: CASSLGLAGTFEQFF.

This clonotype has only a few counts. The V and J genes are TRBV20-1 and TRBJ2-7; 9 bases align to TRBD2. Germline lookup yields CDR1 DFQATT and CDR2 SNEGSKA (reference sequence). The CDR3 runs 14 residues. The ends lost 4 bases at V and 1 base at J; junction bases unmatched: 5. CDR3 region: CSATSSGVSYEQYF. CDR3 nucleotide sequence: TGCAGTGCTACCTCTAGCGGGGTTTCCTACGAGCAGTACTTC.

This clonotype was seen ten or more times. The CDR3 loop reads CASSGTDNYGYTF. CDR3 nucleotides: TGTGCCAGCAGTGGGACAGATAACTATGGCTACACCTTC. The V and J genes are TRBV6-1 and TRBJ1-2; D is perhaps TRBD1 (6 bases). The length of the CDR3 is 13 residues. Looked up from germline, CDR1 is MNHNS and CDR2 is SASEGT. V lost 4 bases and J 1 base, leaving 7 bases between the germline ends.

This clonotype was seen only a few times. The V and J genes are TRBV27 and TRBJ1-6; unclear D gene. Trimming removed 3 bases from V and 5 bases from J, with 11 bases in between. The CDR3 is made up of 15 amino acids. Germline CDR1 MNHEY, CDR2 SMNVEV (reference sequence). The CDR3 region has the DNA TGTGCCAGCAGTTTCTTCCCACGGGATAATTCACCCCTCCACTTT. Its protein is CASSFFPRDNSPLHF.

This clonotype was observed a few times. The chain joins TRBV28 to TRBJ1-2; D gene uncertain. This CDR3 has 12 amino acids. Germline loops: CDR1 MDHEN, CDR2 SYDVKM. The V end was cut by 6 bases, the J end by 5 bases, with 10 bases between. CDR3 sequence: CASSSTRYGYTF. The DNA for the CDR3 is TGTGCCAGCAGCTCAACTCGGTATGGCTACACCTTC.